This TCR beta chain was retrieved from a study of shared clonotypes between healthy human individuals. Study-level results: The sampled material consisted only of blood, and tissue repertoires are likely to differ.

In the case of this clone: What it binds is not known.

V was cut by 6 bases and J by 2 bases, with 8 bases left in between. Per germline, CDR1 SNHLY and CDR2 FYNNEI. The CDR3 has 12 residues. CD8 cells classed as naive were CD45RO-negative and positively selected for CCR7, excluding terminally differentiated effector memory CD45RA+ cells. Original methodology: Owing to the provision of junction-only sequences devoid of quality scores by immunoSEQ, filtering differed. Sequenced by immunoSEQ multiplex PCR; TCRdb stores in-frame clones only, minus some. The DNA gave D and trimming, while V, J and clone size come from that table. The data contain fewer than 850,000 clones, around 96% of them singletons.

The material sequenced was naive CD8+ T cells sorted from blood. This receptor was identified in a man aged 25-40 years in good health. The chain uses TRBV2 and TRBJ2-7, with D tentatively TRBD1 (6 bases). The CDR3 coding sequence is TGTGCCAGCAGACAGGGTACCTACGAGCAGTACTTC. It is translated as CASRQGTYEQYF.